These 20 T cell receptor beta chains share one sample of origin, sequenced in a study of shared clonotypes between healthy human individuals. Using immunoSEQ multiplex PCR, the repertoire was profiled, and TCRdb retains in-frame clones only, with some absent. The sample has approximately 2.3 million clones, 85% to 95% seen once. The specimen was naive CD4+ T cells from PBMCs. Subset noted: CD45RA+ positively selected. The source of these receptors is a man between 18 and 35 years old in good health. Some clones in this sample may be carry-over from other donors' samples.

The chain recombines TRBV7-6 with TRBJ2-5, with 8 bases lining up with TRBD1. This CDR3 spans 14 amino acids. V was pared by 3 bases and J by 2 bases, with 2 bases of the junction left unmatched. Germline-derived CDR1 and CDR2 are SGHVS and FNYEAQ. CDR3 loop: CASSFGQGQETQYF. CDR3 in DNA: TGTGCCAGCAGCTTCGGACAGGGTCAAGAGACCCAGTACTTC.

This rearrangement joins TRBV30 to TRBJ1-1; D uncertain. Germline V gene lookup returns CDR1 GTSNPN and CDR2 SVGIG (reference sequence). This CDR3 is 12 amino acids long. V gave up 5 bases and J gave up 2 bases, with 9 bases separating them. CDR3 bases: TGTGCCTGGGGGCGGATAAACACTGAAGCTTTCTTT. Amino acids: CAWGRINTEAFF.

CDR3: CASSFQGSGNTIYF. In nucleotides, the CDR3 is TGTGCCAGCAGCTTCCAGGGTTCTGGAAACACCATATATTTT. The V gene is TRBV7-3, the J gene TRBJ1-3; tentatively, D is TRBD1 (5 bases). The CDR3 totals 14 residues. V lost 3 bases, J lost 1 base, and 7 bases lay in between. Germline V CDR1 and CDR2: SGHTA, FQGTGA.

This clone was picked up one time. The chain employs TRBV19 and TRBJ2-3; 13 bases fit TRBD2. The CDR3 contains 14 residues. With 9 bases clipped from V and 5 bases from J, the junction kept 5 bases outside the gene matches. Germline V lookup: CDR1 LNHDA, CDR2 SQIVND (reference sequence). The CDR3 loop is CASRLAGGLDTQYF. The CDR3 DNA sequence: TGTGCCAGCCGACTAGCGGGAGGCTTAGATACGCAGTATTTT.

The V gene is TRBV4-2, the J gene TRBJ2-1, with 12 bases that match TRBD2. Germline trimming cut 4 bases from V and 4 bases from J; bases unmatched to any gene: 20. The CDR3 runs 21 residues. Germline CDR1 is LGHNA and CDR2 is YNFKEQ. CDR3: CASSPRGVLAGGQRIYNEQFF. The CDR3 region has the DNA TGTGCCAGCAGCCCCCGGGGCGTGCTAGCGGGAGGGCAAAGAATTTACAATGAGCAGTTCTTC.

This chain links TRBV27 with TRBJ2-5, with a possible D match to TRBD2 (5 bases). CDR1 and CDR2 from the germline V gene are MNHEY and SMNVEV (reference sequence). V was clipped by 3 bases and J by 2 bases, with 7 bases between them. The CDR3 consists of 13 residues. The CDR3 nucleotides read TGTGCCAGCAGTTTCGGGAAACAAGAGACCCAGTACTTC. Residues: CASSFGKQETQYF.

This clone appeared once. The chain has TRBV5-4 and TRBJ2-5, with D perhaps TRBD1 or TRBD2 (5 bases each). The DNA end is more similar to TRBJ2-7, so the J call may be wrong. There are 14 residues in the CDR3. CDR1 and CDR2 from the germline V gene are SGHNT and YYREEE (reference sequence). The CDR3 DNA sequence: TGTGCCAGCAGCCCGGGACGGCCTTCCTACGAGCAGTACTTC. It codes for CASSPGRPSYEQYF.

The chain links TRBV28 to TRBJ2-1, with a possible D match to TRBD2 (6 bases). The CDR3 runs 15 residues. Germline CDR1 is MDHEN and CDR2 is SYDVKM. V was shortened by 7 bases and J by 8 bases, with 21 bases between the two germline ends. The CDR3 protein is CASTFRRGAPDEQFF. The CDR3, as DNA: TGTGCCAGCACCTTCCGGCGGGGAGCCCCCGATGAGCAGTTCTTC.

The chain carries TRBV5-1 and TRBJ2-7, with 9 nucleotides matching TRBD2. Germline CDR1 and CDR2: SGHRS and YFSETQ. V shed 4 bases and J 4 bases; nucleotides not matched to a gene: 6. This CDR3 region has 14 residues. The CDR3 region is CASSRLAVGYEQYF. CDR3 in DNA: TGCGCCAGCAGCCGACTAGCGGTGGGGTACGAGCAGTACTTC.

The V and J genes are TRBV15 and TRBJ2-5, with no clear D. The CDR3 sequence is 14 residues long. V dropped 4 bases and J dropped 4 bases, with 13 bases sitting between them. CDR1 and CDR2 from the germline V gene are LNHNV and YYDKDF (reference sequence). Written as DNA, the CDR3 is TGTGCCACCAGCATTGTACGTACAACAGAGACCCAGTACTTC. Translation gives CATSIVRTTETQYF.

This clone was counted once. The chain has TRBV7-2 and TRBJ2-7; D gene unclear. This CDR3 has 15 amino acids. Germline V lookup: CDR1 SGHTA, CDR2 FQGNSA. The germline V and J ends were trimmed by 1 base and 3 bases, with 13 bases remaining between them. The CDR3: CASSLGVTAYYEQYF. In nucleotides, the CDR3 is TGTGCCAGCAGCTTAGGGGTTACCGCCTACTACGAGCAGTACTTC.

Details on this clone: The sample contains more than one DNA sequence encoding this CDR3. The CDR3 reads CASSGGLAEETQYF. In DNA, the CDR3 is TGCGCCAGCAGCGGGGGACTAGCGGAAGAGACCCAGTACTTC. V usage is TRBV5-1 and J usage is TRBJ2-5; 11 bases map to TRBD2. CDR1 is SGHRS and CDR2 is YFSETQ in the germline V gene. V was pared by 4 bases and J by 3 bases, with 2 bases of the junction left unmatched. CDR3 size: 14 residues.

The chain is built from TRBV12-5 and TRBJ2-2; TRBD1 aligns across 7 bases. V gave up 1 base and J gave up 7 bases; unmatched junction bases: 0. The germline CDR1 and CDR2 sequences are LGHNT and FRNRAP. This CDR3 has 13 amino acids. The CDR3 DNA is TGTGCTAGTGGTTTGGCAGGGGGCGGGGAGCTGTTTTTT. Translated, it gives CASGLAGGGELFF.

The chain recombines TRBV7-2 with TRBJ2-7, with TRBD2 identical over 7 bases. Germline V gene sequence: CDR1 SGHTA, CDR2 FQGNSA. This CDR3 comprises 15 residues. The V gene end was trimmed by 3 bases and the J gene end by 6 bases; junction bases not matched to a gene: 11. The CDR3 spells CASSFNWPGGGEQYF. DNA of the CDR3: TGTGCCAGCAGCTTTAATTGGCCGGGAGGAGGCGAGCAGTACTTC.

The CDR3 DNA reads as TGTGCCAGCGGGACAGAATCCTACAATGAGCAGTTCTTC. This translates into CASGTESYNEQFF. The J gene is TRBJ2-1, the V gene TRBV2, with 7 bases aligning to TRBD1. CDR3 length: 13 amino acids. V shed 8 bases and J 1 base; nucleotides not matched to a gene: 2. CDR1 SNHLY and CDR2 FYNNEI come from the germline V gene.

The V gene is TRBV5-1, the J gene TRBJ2-1; D may match TRBD1 or TRBD2 (5 bases each). The CDR3 consists of 17 residues. The germline gives CDR1 SGHRS, CDR2 YFSETQ. Deletions cut 2 bases from V and 2 bases from J, with 17 bases between. Here the CDR3 reads CASSFQFRDATYNEQFF. The CDR3 DNA reads TGCGCCAGCAGCTTCCAATTCCGGGACGCTACCTACAATGAGCAGTTCTTC.

This chain links TRBV28 with TRBJ2-3, with D perhaps matching TRBD2 (6 bases). With 0 bases removed from V and 2 bases from J, the gap between germline ends came to 15 bases. Germline V gene sequence: CDR1 MDHEN, CDR2 SYDVKM. This CDR3 region has 17 residues. CDR3 bases: TGTGCCAGCAGTTTATGGGCTAGCGAGACGATCACAGATACGCAGTATTTT. As protein: CASSLWASETITDTQYF.

The genes are TRBV30 and TRBJ2-7, with TRBD2 identical over 7 bases. Germline-derived CDR1 and CDR2 are GTSNPN and SVGIG (reference sequence). This CDR3 is built from 13 residues. J was trimmed by 4 bases and V by 3 bases; bases with no gene match: 6. The CDR3 DNA follows: TGTGCCTGGAGCGAGGGAGGGTCGTACGAGCAGTACTTC. Translated, it gives CAWSEGGSYEQYF.

About this clone itself: Other DNA sequences in this sample translate to the same CDR3. The V call is TRBV9, the J call TRBJ2-1; D is perhaps TRBD2 (6 bases). Trimming shortened V by 1 base and J by 0 bases, and 8 bases separated the two germline ends. Germline V gene sequence: CDR1 SGDLS, CDR2 YYNGEE. The CDR3 spans 15 residues. CDR3 DNA sequence: TGTGCCAGCAGCGTAACGGGGGACTCCTACAATGAGCAGTTCTTC. Protein product: CASSVTGDSYNEQFF. Based on the CDR3 plus reference TRBV9 and TRBJ2-1, the full variable domain is DSGVTQTPKHLITATGQRVTLRCSPRSGDLSVYWYQQSLDQGLQFLIQYYNGEERAKGNILERFSAQQFPDLHSELNLSSLELGDSALYFCASSVTGDSYNEQFFGPGTRLTVL.

On this clone: Other DNA sequences in the sample encode the same CDR3. The chain has TRBV7-9 and TRBJ2-3; D is unclear. This CDR3 region has 16 residues. Trimming removed 1 base at V and 0 bases at J, with 11 bases between. Germline lookup yields CDR1 SEHNR and CDR2 FQNEAQ (reference sequence). CDR3 residues: CASSLVGGSSTDTQYF. CDR3 bases: TGTGCCAGCAGCTTAGTTGGTGGATCTAGCACAGATACGCAGTATTTT.